A selection of T cell receptor beta chains follows, all from one sample in a study of beta chain features in type 1 diabetes. Profiling relied on immunoSEQ multiplex PCR, and the TCRdb table lists in-frame clones only, not all of them. The data hold around 340,000 clones, with 7% to 10% observed a single time. Sequenced: central memory CD4+ T cells from blood. Every receptor here comes from a man aged 25-45 years with type 1 diabetes. CDR3s include the opening cysteine and the closing phenylalanine or tryptophan. D genes are given only for firm matches. Only some rows state a clone size, as once, few, many or a class for expanded clones.

TRBV14,few,.,TRBJ1-4,CASSRSTGYEKLFF,TGTGCCAGCAGCCGTTCCACAGGGTATGAAAAACTGTTTTTT
TRBV30,.,.,TRBJ1-5,CACTQGGHNQPQHF,TGTGCCTGTACCCAAGGGGGACACAATCAGCCCCAGCATTTT
TRBV29-1,many,TRBD2,TRBJ2-3,CSGGGFDTDTQYF,TGCAGCGGCGGGGGGTTCGACACAGATACGCAGTATTTT
TRBV7-2,.,.,TRBJ2-3,CASSSWAGDTQYF,TGTGCCAGCAGCTCCTGGGCAGGCGATACGCAGTATTTT
TRBV18,few,.,TRBJ2-5,CASSQERETQYF,TGTGCCAGCTCACAGGAGCGAGAGACCCAGTACTTC
TRBV30,few,TRBD1,TRBJ1-6,CAWSVLGTGDSPLHF,TGTGCCTGGAGTGTACTGGGGACAGGGGATTCACCCCTCCACTTT
TRBV4-3,few,.,TRBJ2-7,CASSQGPGGTEQYF,TGCGCCAGCAGCCAAGGGCCCGGAGGGACCGAGCAGTACTTC
TRBV7-9,few,.,TRBJ2-3,CASTSIAGIRHPTQYF,TGTGCCAGCACCTCTATAGCAGGGATCAGGCACCCTACGCAGTATTTT
TRBV7-6,many,.,TRBJ2-4,CASITGRRGAKNIQYF,TGTGCCAGCATCACAGGGAGACGCGGGGCCAAAAACATTCAGTACTTC
TRBV7-9,few,.,TRBJ1-1,CASSFGELTEAFF,TGTGCCAGCAGCTTCGGGGAGTTAACTGAAGCTTTCTTT
TRBV5-6,.,.,TRBJ2-1,CASSFSPLADEQFF,TGTGCCAGCAGCTTTTCCCCCCTAGCCGATGAGCAGTTCTTC
TRBV7-2,.,.,TRBJ1-3,CASSPATGNTIYF,TGTGCCAGCAGCCCAGCTACCGGAAACACCATATATTTT
TRBV11-2,few,.,TRBJ2-3,CASSLGAGRITDTQYF,TGTGCCAGCAGCTTAGGGGCAGGGCGAATCACAGATACGCAGTATTTT
TRBV5-1,.,TRBD2,TRBJ2-1,CASSPPLASDNEQFF,TGCGCCAGCAGCCCCCCACTAGCGAGCGACAATGAGCAGTTCTTC
TRBV6-1,.,.,TRBJ2-3,CASSESRDTQYF,TGTGCCAGCAGTGAATCCAGGGATACGCAGTATTTT
TRBV28,few,.,TRBJ2-3,CASTTSTASTDTQYF,TGTGCCAGCACCACCTCGACGGCTAGCACAGATACGCAGTATTTT
TRBV4-3,.,.,TRBJ2-7,CASSQGLDPYEQYF,TGCGCCAGCAGCCAAGGACTAGATCCCTACGAGCAGTACTTC
TRBV28,.,.,TRBJ1-1,CASSSTAMNTEAFF,TGTGCCAGCAGCTCGACAGCTATGAACACTGAAGCTTTCTTT